The subject of this entry is one T cell receptor (beta chain). Its target is unknown. J was trimmed by 10 bases and V by 5 bases; bases with no gene match: 5. Germline values: CDR1 GTSNPN, CDR2 SVGIG (reference sequence). The CDR3 has 12 amino acids. These data originate in a study of T cell clonotyping in hematopoietic cell transplantation. Overall study findings and caveats: At the given depth, recipient repertoires were over 95% de novo clonotypes. CD4 and CD8 repertoire contributions could not be separated without sorting.

Clones were sequenced by immunoSEQ multiplex PCR, and TCRdb holds only the in-frame ones, with some missing. The sample has around 16,000 clones, roughly 88% seen once. This TCR derives from a man aged 50-59 years in good health. Some clones in this sample may be carry-over from other donors' samples. The V and J genes are TRBV30 and TRBJ1-6, with 7 positions matching TRBD1. Material: peripheral blood mononuclear cells. The CDR3 is CAWDTGASPLHF. The CDR3 DNA is TGTGCCTGGGATACAGGGGCCTCACCCCTCCACTTT.